The TCR beta chain under discussion was sequenced for a study of blood T cell repertoires in COVID-19. The germline V gene encodes CDR1 SGHRS and CDR2 YFSETQ. The CDR3 is 17 amino acids. Trimming took 4 bases from V and 3 from J; bases not matched to a gene: 15. In the authors' workflow: Amplification with reference gene primers provided the estimates of nucleated cell counts. Sequencing used immunoSEQ multiplex PCR; TCRdb keeps in-frame clones, though not all of them. The DNA was the basis for D and trimming; V, J and clone size are from that table. The sample has over 250,000 clones, more than 90% seen once; the top ten hold roughly 2.6%. Which cohort a participant joined came from the clinical history participants gave. Among Cohort 3 donors, those recovered had two negative PCRs, clearance, or symptom resolution.

This sequence originates from a man aged 55-75 years who had recovered from COVID-19. The chain carries TRBV5-1 and TRBJ2-5; 7 bases are a match to TRBD2. The sequenced material came from PBMCs or T cells enriched from blood (not recorded which). The DNA of the CDR3 is TGCGCCAGCAGCACCGATAGTGTGCGGGAGATTAAAGAGACCCAGTACTTC. Protein product: CASSTDSVREIKETQYF. Using reference TRBV5-1 and TRBJ2-5 for the parts outside the CDR3, the full variable domain is KAGVTQTPRYLIKTRGQQVTLSCSPISGHRSVSWYQQTPGQGLQFLFEYFSETQRNKGNFPGRFSGRQFSNSRSEMNVSTLELGDSALYLCASSTDSVREIKETQYFGPGTRLLVL.